These 2 T cell receptor beta chains were sequenced from one sample in a study of T-cell reconstitution after alpha-beta-depleted transplantation in children. Construction of the TCRbeta library involved unique molecular identifiers. MiXCR, run by TCRdb on the PCR reads, gives a single entry per CDR3 protein. The table includes some 550,000 distinct CDR3 sequences, around 19% detected once. The input for sequencing was PBMCs from the stem cell graft donor, taken from the stem cell graft. These receptors were obtained from a human donor who donated a stem cell graft to a child with acute lymphoblastic leukemia.

The V call is TRBV7-9, the J call TRBJ2-7; 9 nucleotides align to TRBD1. V dropped 4 bases and J dropped 0; count of bases not matched to a gene: 7. CDR3 length equals 16 residues. Germline assignment: CDR1 SEHNR and CDR2 FQNEAQ (reference sequence). The CDR3 region is CASSSSGTGSSYEQYF. The CDR3 nucleotides read TGTGCCAGCAGCTCCTCGGGGACAGGGTCCTCCTACGAGCAGTACTTC.

J is TRBJ2-1 and V is TRBV11-2, with a possible D match to TRBD2 (5 bases). From germline, CDR1 is SGHAT and CDR2 FQNNGV. The CDR3 covers 14 residues. Trimming left V 5 bases short and J 8 bases short, with 16 bases between. DNA of the CDR3: TGTGCCAGCAGCGACTACTTATCTAATTATGAGCAGTTCTTC. It is translated as CASSDYLSNYEQFF.